One sample yielded the 10 T cell receptor beta chains listed below, sequenced in a study of T cell responses to AZD1222 COVID-19 vaccine. TCRdb's table, derived via immunoSEQ multiplex PCR, lists solely in-frame clones and lacks some. Here the sample spans about 120,000 clones, roughly 87% being singletons. Here the sequenced sample was peripheral blood, taken 28 days after the second AZD1222 dose. These receptors came from an adult who received the AZD1222 COVID-19 vaccine.

The chain carries TRBV2 and TRBJ1-3; D is unclear. CDR1 and CDR2 (germline): SNHLY, FYNNEI. The CDR3 runs to 13 residues. V gave up 4 bases and J gave up 9 bases, with 13 bases separating them. The CDR3 loop is CASSARPRGTIYF. The CDR3 region has the DNA TGTGCCAGCAGTGCGCGACCGCGGGGCACCATATATTTT. The variable domain in full, completed from reference TRBV2 and TRBJ1-3, reads EPEVTQTPSHQVTQMGQEVILRCVPISNHLYFYWYRQILGQKVEFLVSFYNNEISEKSEIFDDQFSVERPDGSNFTLKIRSTKLEDSAMYFCASSARPRGTIYFGEGSWLTVV.

The chain recombines TRBV18 with TRBJ1-3; 7 bases line up with TRBD1. The germline V gene has CDR1 KGHSH and CDR2 LQKENI. With V trimmed by 2 bases and J by 8 bases, 6 bases remained unmatched. This CDR3 has 14 amino acids. The CDR3 DNA sequence: TGTGCCAGCTCACCAACAAGGGGGCTTGACACCATATATTTT. Protein: CASSPTRGLDTIYF.

The chain combines TRBV18 with TRBJ2-4; TRBD2 matches 8 bases. Germline V CDR1 and CDR2: KGHSH, LQKENI. Trimming took 2 bases from V and 6 from J; bases not matched to a gene: 0. This CDR3 is built from 13 residues. The CDR3 spells CASSPTSGNIQYF. In DNA form, the CDR3 reads TGTGCCAGCTCACCAACTAGCGGAAACATTCAGTACTTC.

The rearrangement uses TRBV7-9 and TRBJ2-2; D unclear. Trimming left V 4 bases short and J 5 bases short, with 11 bases between. Germline CDR1 and CDR2: SEHNR and FQNEAQ (reference sequence). CDR3 length equals 14 residues. CDR3 residues: CASSSPTGTGELFF. As DNA, the CDR3 is TGTGCCAGCAGCTCCCCCACCGGGACCGGGGAGCTGTTTTTT.

The V and J genes are TRBV5-1 and TRBJ2-1; 10 bases map to TRBD2. CDR3 size: 17 residues. Trimming removed 1 base from V and 1 base from J; junction bases left unmatched: 5. Germline V gives CDR1 SGHRS, CDR2 YFSETQ. CDR3 nucleotides: TGCGCCAGCAGCTTGAGGGTAGCGGGGGGTTCCTACAATGAGCAGTTCTTC. Encoded protein: CASSLRVAGGSYNEQFF.

The chain has TRBV7-8 and TRBJ2-7; D is undetermined. V lost 5 bases to trimming and J lost 2 bases, with 4 bases between them. The CDR3 totals 11 residues. CDR1 is SGHVS, CDR2 FQNEAQ, per germline. CDR3 DNA sequence: TGTGCCAGCAGCCGGGCCTACGAGCAGTACTTC. Its translation is CASSRAYEQYF.

V is TRBV5-1 and J is TRBJ2-2; a possible D gene is TRBD1 (5 bases). With 7 bases removed from V and 6 bases from J, the gap between germline ends came to 13 bases. Germline values: CDR1 SGHRS, CDR2 YFSETQ. The CDR3 is 13 residues long. The CDR3 loop is CASGIRVAGELFF. CDR3 bases: TGCGCCAGCGGCATCAGGGTTGCCGGGGAGCTGTTTTTT.

The rearrangement uses TRBV9 and TRBJ2-7; TRBD1 matches at 8 bases. The CDR3 is 15 residues long. Germline-derived CDR1 and CDR2 are SGDLS and YYNGEE. The V segment lost 0 bases and the J segment 2 bases; nucleotides outside the gene matches: 4. CDR3 DNA sequence: TGTGCCAGCAGCGTAGGCACAGGGGGTGCCTACGAGCAGTACTTC. Its protein product is CASSVGTGGAYEQYF.

Here the CDR3 DNA reads TGTGCCAGCAGTTACAGCTGGGGGCAGCCCCAGCATTTT. Translated: CASSYSWGQPQHF. This chain connects TRBV6-5 to TRBJ1-5, with a possible D match to TRBD1 (5 bases). The CDR3 has 13 residues. The V and J ends lost 2 bases and 7 bases respectively, with 9 bases between them. Germline CDR1 reads MNHEY; CDR2 reads SVGAGI.

The V and J genes are TRBV2 and TRBJ1-6; D perhaps matches TRBD1 (5 bases). CDR3 length: 13 amino acids. The ends were cut back, 6 bases at V and 10 bases at J, with 13 bases in the middle. The germline V gene encodes CDR1 SNHLY and CDR2 FYNNEI. CDR3 sequence reads: CASRLRERSPLHF. In nucleotides, the CDR3 is TGTGCCAGCAGGCTCAGGGAACGGTCACCCCTCCACTTT.